In its sample, the clone carrying this T cell receptor beta chain ranks as medium-sized. Its antigen remains unknown. The data are from a study of cytomegalovirus exposure and HLA in healthy donors. Germline values: CDR1 SGHTA, CDR2 FQGTGA. The CDR3 contains 15 residues. The germline V and J ends were trimmed by 3 bases and 2 bases, with 8 bases remaining between them. The donors were in the approximately 120-subject validation cohort; that cohort was separate from the approximately 700-subject first cohort. Broader study findings: A few CMV-associated chains proved CMV antigen-specific in vitro. According to a subsequent analysis, TCR clusters identified in the first cohort showed a tendency to co-occur across the approximately 120 validation repertoires.

Profiling relied on immunoSEQ multiplex PCR, and the TCRdb table lists in-frame clones only, not all of them. The repertoire holds 150,000 or so clones, with 86% as singletons. This clonotype was obtained from a man aged 18 to 35 in good health and CMV-seropositive. Sequencing input: PBMCs. The rearrangement joins TRBV7-3 to TRBJ1-6; D is unclear. The CDR3 nucleotides are TGTGCCAGCAGCTTGCGGGCCACCTATAATTCACCCCTCCACTTT. This encodes CASSLRATYNSPLHF.